This T cell receptor beta chain was documented in a study of blood T cell repertoires in COVID-19. In the study overall: Both acute and convalescent COVID-19 samples were obtained from the United States, Italy and Spain. PBMCs, B-cell-depleted T cells, or T cells were the source of the cDNA or gDNA that made up the material.

For this clone: In the same sample, other DNA sequences code for this CDR3.

In the original processing: Reference gene primer amplification in the assay estimated nucleated cell counts. Using immunoSEQ multiplex PCR, the repertoire was profiled, and TCRdb retains in-frame clones only, with some absent. Clone size and the V and J calls come from that table; the DNA yielded D and trimming. The sample carries about 250,000 clones, around 90% recorded once. The J segment lost 0 bases and the V segment lost 0 bases, leaving 2 bases of the junction unmatched. The CDR3 sequence is 15 residues long. Germline V lookup: CDR1 GTSNPN, CDR2 SVGIG (reference sequence). The material sequenced was peripheral blood. This chain joins TRBV30 and TRBJ2-1; 7 bases are a match to TRBD1. The TCR originated in a woman aged 40-49 years who had recovered from COVID-19. CDR3 residues: CAWSVGGSSYNEQFF. The CDR3 coding sequence is TGTGCCTGGAGTGTAGGGGGCAGCTCCTACAATGAGCAGTTCTTC.